A selection of T cell receptor beta chains follows, all from one sample in a study of early T cells in non-severe SARS-CoV-2 infection. MiXCR, applied by TCRdb to the 5' RACE reads, yields one record per CDR3 protein. The table lists fewer than 55,000 distinct CDR3 sequences, around 8.4% of them singletons, with roughly 4% in the top ten. The source material was whole blood. These receptors all come from an adult who was a healthcare worker with PCR-confirmed SARS-CoV-2 infection or an uninfected control (not recorded which). Both conserved end residues are trimmed from each CDR3.

cdr3_length	v_call	j_call	cdr3_aa
13	TRBV5-4	TRBJ2-7	ASSSLAGGPKEQY
11	TRBV5-5	TRBJ2-5	ASRRGPQETQY
12	TRBV4-2	TRBJ2-3	ASSQVVGADTQY
11	TRBV7-9	TRBJ2-3	ASSAPLADTQY
12	TRBV20-1	TRBJ2-7	SALGTGGPYEQY
11	TRBV7-2	TRBJ2-3	ASSRLRTDTQY
13	TRBV9	TRBJ1-2	ASSVDPRSSYGYT
11	TRBV5-1	TRBJ1-1	ASYRQQNTEAF
13	TRBV20-1	TRBJ2-5	SAPVSGRSRETQY
15	TRBV5-1	TRBJ1-4	ASSLLDGYATNEKLF
13	TRBV29-1	TRBJ2-2	SVGSGYAGTGELF
14	TRBV5-1	TRBJ1-6	ASSLTAGGGNSPLH
13	TRBV13	TRBJ2-7	ASSFAPGTSYEQY
14	TRBV7-3	TRBJ2-1	ASSPQQGAGRNEQF
13	TRBV5-1	TRBJ2-7	ASSAGLAESYEQY
14	TRBV10-3	TRBJ1-2	AISESTSLRFYGYT
11	TRBV5-1	TRBJ2-3	ASSLGSTDTQY
14	TRBV28	TRBJ1-5	ASIPLGLKGFQPQH
10	TRBV6-5	TRBJ1-1	ASSLTPTEAF
13	TRBV29-1	TRBJ1-4	SVDGGDAVEEKLF
12	TRBV11-2	TRBJ1-2	ASSPGGGAYGYT
13	TRBV7-2	TRBJ2-2	ASSLEVANTGELF
13	TRBV18	TRBJ2-3	ASSPGVFTTDTQY
13	TRBV5-1	TRBJ2-2	ASSRSGGSDGELF
12	TRBV29-1	TRBJ2-1	SVALAGTNNEQF
12	TRBV5-1	TRBJ1-2	ASSSKGGNYGYT
14	TRBV19	TRBJ1-5	ASSIEGRGSNQPQH
14	TRBV9	TRBJ2-3	ASSFRTSGGRDTQY
14	TRBV18	TRBJ1-1	ASSPAETGGVTEAF
14	TRBV7-9	TRBJ2-5	ASSSPGGTGPETQY
11	TRBV6-1	TRBJ2-2	ASSYLRSGELF
14	TRBV10-2	TRBJ2-1	ASSESLAGAADEQF
16	TRBV7-2	TRBJ1-1	ASSSGPNRTGNLQKAF
14	TRBV30	TRBJ2-7	AWSVLSGRFSYEQY
13	TRBV27	TRBJ2-2	ASKLTGGGTGELF
14	TRBV6-2/TRBV6-3	TRBJ1-1	ASSDTGRGDNTEAF
11	TRBV20-1	TRBJ1-1	SASGTLNTEAF
10	TRBV20-1	TRBJ1-1	SAIGRNTEAF
13	TRBV5-4	TRBJ2-1	ASSIERDSYNEQF
15	TRBV6-2/TRBV6-3	TRBJ2-7	ASSREGRLAGVGEQY
12	TRBV29-1	TRBJ2-7	SVTPGTGVYEQY
14	TRBV3-2	TRBJ2-2	ASSQGRRGQTGELL
13	TRBV4-1	TRBJ2-7	ASSFTGGSWYEQY
14	TRBV7-2	TRBJ1-4	ASSGEAPATNEKLF
14	TRBV4-2	TRBJ1-3	ASSEVGTRSGNTIY
13	TRBV7-2	TRBJ2-1	ASSPPGGTGGEQF
13	TRBV6-5	TRBJ2-3	ASRLRGVGTDTQY
13	TRBV20-1	TRBJ2-5	SADEAAGWQETQY